This T cell receptor beta chain was recovered during a study of PD-L1 blockade in urothelial cancer. Noted time point: peripheral blood 6 weeks after treatment start. Patients' cancers were locally advanced or metastatic urothelial carcinomas. This CDR3 contains 15 residues. After removal of 5 bases from V and 4 bases from J, the junction contained 8 bases not matched to a gene. Germline CDR1 is SGHTA and CDR2 is FQGTGA. Sequencing was performed with immunoSEQ multiplex PCR; in TCRdb, only in-frame clones are kept and a portion is missing. The table shows 40,000 to 50,000 clones, with around 88% occurring only once.

This clonotype was sampled from a man in his sixties with urothelial cancer. The sequencing here drew on PBMCs, taken around atezolizumab (anti-PD-L1) treatment. This chain connects TRBV7-3 to TRBJ2-3; TRBD2 matches at 8 bases. Here the CDR3 reads CASSQGRGGPDTQYF. The CDR3 region has the DNA TGTGCCAGCAGCCAGGGCCGGGGGGGGCCAGATACGCAGTATTTT.